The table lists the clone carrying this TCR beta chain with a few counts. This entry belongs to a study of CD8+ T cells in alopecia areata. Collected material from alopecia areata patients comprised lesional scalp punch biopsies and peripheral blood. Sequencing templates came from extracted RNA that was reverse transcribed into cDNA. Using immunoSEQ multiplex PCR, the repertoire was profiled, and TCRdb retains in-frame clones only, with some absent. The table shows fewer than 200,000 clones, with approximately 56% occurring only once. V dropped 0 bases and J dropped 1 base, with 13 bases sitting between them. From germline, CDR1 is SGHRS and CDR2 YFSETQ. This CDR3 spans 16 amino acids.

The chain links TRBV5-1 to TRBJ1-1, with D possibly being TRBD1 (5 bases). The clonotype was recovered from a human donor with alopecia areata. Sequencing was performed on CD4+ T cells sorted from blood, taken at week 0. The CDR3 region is CASSLGVGGGNTEAFF. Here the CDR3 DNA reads TGCGCCAGCAGCTTGGGAGTCGGCGGGGGGAACACTGAAGCTTTCTTT. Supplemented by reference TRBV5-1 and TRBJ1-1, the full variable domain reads KAGVTQTPRYLIKTRGQQVTLSCSPISGHRSVSWYQQTPGQGLQFLFEYFSETQRNKGNFPGRFSGRQFSNSRSEMNVSTLELGDSALYLCASSLGVGGGNTEAFFGQGTRLTVV.